Sequencing of this TCR beta chain was carried out in a study of T cell repertoires in cytomegalovirus infection. Overall study context: Recently identified HLA-C-restricted and well-studied HLA-B-restricted CMV epitopes were used. Indicated by public TCR beta signatures were CMV infection and matching HLA type.

A remark on this clonotype: The target antigen is unknown.

V lost 4 bases and J lost 7, with 13 bases in between. This CDR3 region has 13 residues. Looked up from germline, CDR1 is SGHTA and CDR2 is FQGTGA. Each CDR3 protein is one row after TCRdb ran MiXCR on the reads. The sample carries 310,000 or so distinct CDR3 sequences, 20% to 25% recorded once. Study outcomes and limitations: Cumulative frequency of public TCR beta families picked out carriers of CMV plus the relevant HLA. In two of eight donors, the top clonotype was HLA-C-restricted CMV-specific.

The specimen was cultured PBMCs, collected from culture after CMV antigen stimulation. The clonotype comes from a human donor in good health (CMV status not recorded). Some clones in this sample may be carry-over from other donors' samples. The chain recombines TRBV7-3 with TRBJ1-1; D is possibly TRBD1 (5 bases). In nucleotides, the CDR3 is TGTGCCAGCAGCTCCGACCAGGGAGGTGAAGCTTTCTTT. This sequence encodes CASSSDQGGEAFF.